This TCR beta chain was identified in a study of glioma-infiltrating T cells. General observations from the study: Non-neoplastic patients had below-expected tissue-blood divergence, while all gliomas exceeded expectation.

Comments on this clonotype: Antigen specificity is unknown.

CDR1 MNHEY and CDR2 SMNVEV come from the germline V gene (reference sequence). The CDR3 has 15 residues. Unmatched junction bases numbered 16, after V lost 10 bases and J lost 5 bases. The iRepertoire nested amplicon-rescue multiplex PCR amplified TCR alpha and beta CDR3s from RNA. TCRdb passed the multiplex PCR reads through MiXCR, listing each CDR3 protein once. The sample consists of about 140,000 distinct CDR3 sequences, 30% to 40% of them appearing once. This clonotype originated in a human donor with low-grade glioma or glioblastoma, undergoing nonglioma brain surgery, or in good health (not recorded which). The sequencing input was glioma tissue, nonneoplastic brain tissue, or PBMCs (not recorded which). J is TRBJ2-7 and V is TRBV27, with TRBD2 matching 8 bases. Here the CDR3 DNA reads TGTGCCACCTCCGAACGCGGGAGGCCTTACAACGAGCAGTACTTC. Its translation: CATSERGRPYNEQYF.